This T cell receptor beta chain was identified in a study of regulatory T cells in long-lasting Graves disease. Across the whole study: Graves' patients with a new diagnosis had received antithyroid drugs under 3 months. Study outcomes and limitations: With a few thousand shared public clonotypes, persistent patients exceeded new patients, who shared approximately 880. Patients with persistent disease showed a bias toward TRBV28, TRBJ1-2 and TRBJ2-5.

Researchers made TCR beta libraries by using iRepertoire HTBI primers and running Arm-PCR on CDR3 regions. TCRdb redid the calling of the multiplex PCR reads with MiXCR, one entry per CDR3 protein. The table lists hundreds of thousands of distinct CDR3 sequences, over 15% of them singletons. Time point here: newly diagnosed GD, antithyroid drugs for less than 3 months. PBMC-extracted RNA yielded the TCR library. An endocrinology department located in Xi'an, China, was where the patients came from. This CDR3 has 15 residues. CDR1 is SGHTS and CDR2 is YDEGEE in the germline V gene. V lost 0 bases and J lost 7, with 16 bases in between. This clonotype was found many times. Its antigen remains unknown.

The sequence derives from a female donor with Graves disease. The starting material was peripheral blood mononuclear cells (PBMCs), obtained at new diagnosis, from a patient treated with antithyroid drugs. V and J are TRBV5-8 and TRBJ1-2, with D maybe TRBD1 (5 bases). Written as DNA, the CDR3 is TGTGCCAGCAGCTTGGGATTTTATGGGGGTACTGGCTACACCTTC. This translates into CASSLGFYGGTGYTF.